The 15 T cell receptor beta chains below were found in one sample sequenced in a study of blood T cell repertoires in COVID-19. Generated by immunoSEQ multiplex PCR, the TCRdb table keeps only in-frame clones and is missing some. The sample carries roughly 300,000 clones, about 89% recorded once. The sample comprised peripheral blood. These receptors were taken from a woman in her forties or fifties who had recovered from COVID-19.

This chain connects TRBV4-3 to TRBJ2-5; 8 bases are a match to TRBD1. The CDR3 has 15 amino acids. Trimming at V came to 3 bases and at J to 5 bases, leaving 8 bases not matched to a gene. From germline, CDR1 is LGHNA and CDR2 YSLEER. The CDR3 loop reads CASSQATDRGETQYF. DNA for the CDR3: TGCGCCAGCAGCCAGGCCACCGACAGGGGCGAGACCCAGTACTTC.

This chain links TRBV29-1 with TRBJ1-1; D may be TRBD1 (6 bases). The germline V and J ends were trimmed by 4 bases and 1 base, with 13 bases remaining between them. Germline-derived CDR1 and CDR2 are SQVTM and ANQGSEA. The CDR3 totals 14 residues. DNA of the CDR3: TGCAGCGTTGTAGAGTCAGGGGAGAACACTGAAGCTTTCTTT. Its protein is CSVVESGENTEAFF.

The chain has TRBV30 and TRBJ2-7; D perhaps matches TRBD2 (7 bases). The CDR3 loop spans 13 amino acids. Between the trimmed V and J ends, which lost 2 bases and 4 bases, there was a span of 12 bases. Germline loops: CDR1 GTSNPN, CDR2 SVGIG (reference sequence). CDR3 residues: CAWSRGAGYEQYF. As DNA, the CDR3 is TGTGCCTGGAGTCGGGGGGCAGGGTACGAGCAGTACTTC.

This clone came up once. This chain uses TRBV4-1 with TRBJ2-7; 7 bases fit TRBD1. The CDR3 length is 14 residues. Germline V gives CDR1 MGHRA, CDR2 YSYEKL. The V gene end was trimmed by 0 bases and the J gene end by 7 bases; junction bases not matched to a gene: 6. DNA for the CDR3: TGCGCCAGCAGCCAAGAACAGGGGCCTGGAGAGCAGTACTTC. Translation: CASSQEQGPGEQYF.

In DNA form, the CDR3 reads TGCGCCAGCAGCTTAGGTCCGGGGTATGGCTACACCTTC. Translation gives CASSLGPGYGYTF. The gene calls are TRBV5-1 and TRBJ1-2; no reliable D call. CDR3 size: 13 residues. V lost 2 bases and J 5 bases, leaving 10 bases between the germline ends. The germline gives CDR1 SGHRS, CDR2 YFSETQ.

J is TRBJ2-5 and V is TRBV3-1 (or the pseudogene TRBV3-2); no clear D gene. The CDR3 covers 14 residues. V was cut by 4 bases and J by 2 bases, with 11 bases left in between. Germline assignment: CDR1 LGHDT and CDR2 YNNKEL (reference sequence). The CDR3 loop reads CASSPPVAQETQYF. The DNA of the CDR3 is TGTGCCAGCAGCCCACCGGTCGCACAAGAGACCCAGTACTTC.

The rearrangement joins TRBV6-5 to TRBJ2-1; no reliable D call. Germline V lookup: CDR1 MNHEY, CDR2 SVGAGI. The CDR3 covers 13 residues. The ends were cut back, 7 bases at V and 6 bases at J, with 13 bases in the middle. As DNA, the CDR3 is TGTGCCAGCAACCCAAGGTGGGCCAATGAGCAGTTCTTC. Translation gives CASNPRWANEQFF.

This clone appeared a few times. DNA for the CDR3: TGTGCCAGCAGCTTCGGGGAGAACACCATATATTTT. Its protein is CASSFGENTIYF. The chain has TRBV7-9 and TRBJ1-3; D uncertain. The germline V gene has CDR1 SEHNR and CDR2 FQNEAQ (reference sequence). V lost 3 bases and J 7 bases, leaving 7 bases between the germline ends. This CDR3 region has 12 residues.

The chain employs TRBV7-9 and TRBJ2-2, with 8 bases that match TRBD2. The V gene's germline CDR1 is SEHNR and CDR2 FQNEAQ (reference sequence). Germline trimming cut 4 bases from V and 7 bases from J; bases unmatched to any gene: 8. This CDR3 has 15 amino acids. The CDR3 is CASSSSSGIGGELFF. The CDR3 nucleotides are TGTGCCAGCAGCTCGAGTAGCGGGATCGGCGGGGAGCTGTTTTTT.

The chain employs TRBV7-2 and TRBJ2-1; D not certain. V was cut by 4 bases and J by 4 bases, with 17 bases left in between. The CDR3 length is 16 residues. Germline V gene lookup returns CDR1 SGHTA and CDR2 FQGNSA. The DNA for the CDR3 is TGTGCCAGCAGCTCTTACACCTCCTCTCCTTACAATGAGCAGTTCTTC. Translated: CASSSYTSSPYNEQFF.

The rearrangement joins TRBV4-2 to TRBJ2-2; 9 bases match TRBD2. The V and J ends lost 4 bases and 6 bases, in that order; junction bases with no gene match: 12. The germline V gene encodes CDR1 LGHNA and CDR2 YNFKEQ. The CDR3 is made up of 17 amino acids. The CDR3 sequence: CASSRVGTSHEAGELFF. DNA of the CDR3: TGTGCCAGCAGCCGGGTCGGGACTAGCCATGAGGCCGGGGAGCTGTTTTTT.

The genes are TRBV5-4 and TRBJ2-1; D gene uncertain. Germline CDR1 SGHNT, CDR2 YYREEE (reference sequence). The length of the CDR3 is 16 residues. V lost 1 base, J lost 0 bases, and 11 bases lay in between. The CDR3 region has the DNA TGTGCCAGCAGCTTGCCAGCGAGCCTCTCCTACAATGAGCAGTTCTTC. Its protein is CASSLPASLSYNEQFF.

This chain links TRBV2 with TRBJ1-2, with D hard to call. The V end lost 7 bases, the J end lost 13 bases, and 25 bases lay between the germline ends. Germline V CDR1 and CDR2: SNHLY, FYNNEI. The length of the CDR3 is 14 residues. DNA for the CDR3: TGTGCCAGCAAACCCTTGTGGGCCAGCTGGTCGAGCACCTTC. Translated: CASKPLWASWSSTF.

The chain is built from TRBV6-2 or TRBV6-3 and TRBJ1-2; perhaps TRBD1 as D (6 bases). The ends were cut back, 0 bases at V and 8 bases at J, with 13 bases in the middle. Germline V CDR1 and CDR2: MNHEY, SVGEGT. CDR3 size: 14 residues. CDR3 DNA sequence: TGTGCCAGCAGTTACTCGGCCAGGGGACGGGGCTACACCTTC. This encodes CASSYSARGRGYTF.

The V call is TRBV3-1 (or the pseudogene TRBV3-2), the J call TRBJ2-5; D may be TRBD2 (6 bases). CDR1 and CDR2 from the germline V gene are LGHDT and YNNKEL (reference sequence). The CDR3 loop spans 14 amino acids. Trimming took 5 bases from V and 5 from J, leaving 15 bases between them. The CDR3 DNA is TGTGCCAGCAGCTCCCGGGGCCGGGAGGAGACCCAGTACTTC. Amino acids: CASSSRGREETQYF.